These T cell receptor beta chains were read from a single sample in a study of T cell responses to AZD1222 COVID-19 vaccine. Sequencing was performed with immunoSEQ multiplex PCR; in TCRdb, only in-frame clones are kept and a portion is missing. Of some 150,000 clones in the sample, approximately 78% were seen once. The sample consisted of peripheral blood, taken on day 0 of MenACWY control vaccination. The receptors shown here come from an adult in good health. The CDR3 runs from the conserved cysteine through the conserved F or W. A D gene is named only where the DNA matches it firmly. Some rows mark clone size as missing; the rest say once, few, many or name a class of expanded clone.

clone_size	d_call	v_call	j_call	cdr3_nt	cdr3_aa
once	TRBD2	TRBV9	TRBJ2-2	TGTGCCAGCAGCCCATCGACTAGCGGGGTATCCGGGGAGCTGTTTTTT	CASSPSTSGVSGELFF
-	-	TRBV7-9	TRBJ2-7	TGTGCCAGCAGCTTAGATCCGCGCCCCTACGAGCAGTACTTC	CASSLDPRPYEQYF
-	TRBD1	TRBV3-1/TRBV3-2	TRBJ2-1	TGTGCCAGCAGCCAAGGCCAAAGACAGGGGAGTCCCTACAATGAGCAGTTCTTC	CASSQGQRQGSPYNEQFF
few	-	TRBV3-1/TRBV3-2	TRBJ1-5	TGTGCCAGCAGCCAGTCCGGACAGAACAATCAGCCCCAGCATTTT	CASSQSGQNNQPQHF
-	-	TRBV5-1	TRBJ2-1	TGCGCCAGCAGCCGCGGGGGCCCTAACAATGAGCAGTTCTTC	CASSRGGPNNEQFF
few	-	TRBV27	TRBJ2-1	TGTGCCAGCAGTTTCTTGGATGAGCAGTTCTTC	CASSFLDEQFF
-	-	TRBV27	TRBJ2-2	TGTGCCACTAAGGGTCCCAGCGGCGACTACACCGGGGAGCTGTTTTTT	CATKGPSGDYTGELFF
-	TRBD1	TRBV5-5	TRBJ1-2	TGTGCCAGCAGCAACCCGGGACAGGGTTATGGCTACACCTTC	CASSNPGQGYGYTF
-	TRBD1	TRBV5-6	TRBJ2-1	TGTGCCAGCAGGGTACGAAGGAGGGGGACAGGGTTGTTCTTC	CASRVRRRGTGLFF
-	-	TRBV21-1	TRBJ2-3	TGTGCCAGCAGCACGCGGGGACAGGGGAGCACAGATACGCAGTATTTT	CASSTRGQGSTDTQYF
-	TRBD2	TRBV7-2	TRBJ2-3	TGTGCCAGCAGCCCTAGCGGGGGGCCAGATACGCAGTATTTT	CASSPSGGPDTQYF
-	-	TRBV11-2	TRBJ2-2	TGTGCCAGCAGCTTTACGAACACCGGGGAGCTGTTTTTT	CASSFTNTGELFF
-	-	TRBV15	TRBJ2-2	TGTGCCACCAGCAGAGTCCCGACTAGTAGCCTGCAGGGAGGGGAGCTGTTTTTT	CATSRVPTSSLQGGELFF
-	-	TRBV28	TRBJ1-2	TGTGCCAGCAGTTTACTCCGGGTAGGCTATGGCTACACCTTC	CASSLLRVGYGYTF
-	-	TRBV4-1	TRBJ1-4	TGCGCCAGCAGCCAAGCGTTCGCAACTAATGAAAAACTGTTTTTT	CASSQAFATNEKLFF
-	TRBD1	TRBV3-1/TRBV3-2	TRBJ1-2	TGTGCCAGCAGCCGGGGACAGCTTAACTATGGCTACACCTTC	CASSRGQLNYGYTF
-	-	TRBV5-8	TRBJ1-4	TGTGCCAGCAGAGGCAGATCGGATGAAAAACTGTTTTTT	CASRGRSDEKLFF
-	TRBD1	TRBV6-1	TRBJ1-5	TGTGCCAGCAGTGGCCCCGGGACAGCGAGCAATCAGCCCCAGCATTTT	CASSGPGTASNQPQHF
once	TRBD2	TRBV7-9	TRBJ2-1	TGTGCCAGCAGCTCGGTCACTAGCGGGGGGGAGTATGAGCAGTTCTTC	CASSSVTSGGEYEQFF
-	TRBD1	TRBV9	TRBJ1-1	TGTGCCAGCAGCGTAGGGCCGGGACAGGGAGCGAACACTGAAGCTTTCTTT	CASSVGPGQGANTEAFF
-	-	TRBV2	TRBJ1-5	TGTGCCAGCAGTAGAAGTCGGAATCCCCAGCATTTT	CASSRSRNPQHF
-	-	TRBV6-2/TRBV6-3	TRBJ2-5	TGTGCCAGCAGCCGGACACCCCGACTAGAAGGGGGTACGTACGGGATCCACCAAGAGACCCAGTACTTC	CASSRTPRLEGGTYGIHQETQYF
-	-	TRBV24-1	TRBJ2-3	TGTGCCACTTCCCACCAGGGTAGCACAGATACGCAGTATTTT	CATSHQGSTDTQYF
-	-	TRBV18	TRBJ1-2	TGTGCCAGCTCCCCTAGGACAGAAGACTATGGCTACACCTTC	CASSPRTEDYGYTF
-	TRBD2	TRBV7-3	TRBJ2-1	TGTGCCAGCAGCCCCCGGGGGCGGGGGGTCAACAATGAGCAGTTCTTC	CASSPRGRGVNNEQFF
-	-	TRBV10-2	TRBJ1-5	TGCGCCAGCAGTGATCTCAGTCAGCCCCAGCATTTT	CASSDLSQPQHF
-	TRBD1	TRBV29-1	TRBJ1-2	TGCAGCGCCTGGACAGGGGATGGCTACACCTTC	CSAWTGDGYTF
-	TRBD2	TRBV7-9	TRBJ2-1	TGTGCCAGCAGCGGACTAGCGGGGGGGTCGTCTGTATACAATGAGCAGTTCTTC	CASSGLAGGSSVYNEQFF
-	-	TRBV19	TRBJ2-1	TGTGCCAGTAGTAACTACAGGGCCATCGATGAGCAGTTCTTC	CASSNYRAIDEQFF
-	-	TRBV9	TRBJ2-1	TGTGCCAGCAGCGAGGAAATGGACAATGAGCAGTTCTTC	CASSEEMDNEQFF
-	-	TRBV19	TRBJ1-2	TGTGCCAGTAGTGCCCCGGGTCAAACGAGGGGCTACACCTTC	CASSAPGQTRGYTF
-	-	TRBV2	TRBJ2-1	TGTGCCAGCAGTGAAGCGTGGAGGGGCTTAACGAATGAGCAGTTCTTC	CASSEAWRGLTNEQFF
-	-	TRBV6-1	TRBJ2-7	TGTGCCAGCAGTGAAGCGGGGAGAAGCTACGAGCAGTACTTC	CASSEAGRSYEQYF
-	-	TRBV9	TRBJ1-3	TGTGCCAGCAGCCCTCGGGGGGCTCAAAGCTCTGGAAACACCATATATTTT	CASSPRGAQSSGNTIYF
-	-	TRBV2	TRBJ1-6	TGTGCCAGCAGTGAAGGAGCACCCCTCCACTTT	CASSEGAPLHF
once	TRBD1	TRBV5-4	TRBJ1-1	TGTGCCAGCAGCCCGGCGGACAGGGGGCCTTTGAACACTGAAGCTTTCTTT	CASSPADRGPLNTEAFF
once	TRBD2	TRBV7-2	TRBJ2-1	TGTGCCAGCAGCTATAGCGGGGGGGCCTACAATGAGCAGTTCTTC	CASSYSGGAYNEQFF
few	-	TRBV2	TRBJ2-5	TGTGCCAGCACGCGCCGGGGCCACTCACAAGAGACCCAGTACTTC	CASTRRGHSQETQYF
-	-	TRBV27	TRBJ2-5	TGTGCCAGCAGTTTATTGGGACCCCTAAACACCCAGTACTTC	CASSLLGPLNTQYF
-	-	TRBV5-5	TRBJ1-2	TGTGCCAGCAGCTTCCGCTGGTCACAAGGGGGCTACACCTTC	CASSFRWSQGGYTF
-	-	TRBV18	TRBJ2-2	TGTGCCAGCAGACAGCGAGCGAACACCGGGGAGCTGTTTTTT	CASRQRANTGELFF
-	-	TRBV24-1	TRBJ1-5	TGTGCCACCAGTGATGTATCGACAGTTCAGCCCCAGCATTTT	CATSDVSTVQPQHF
-	TRBD1	TRBV5-4	TRBJ1-2	TGTGCCAGCAGGGGAGCCGGGACAGGAACCTATGGCTACACCTTC	CASRGAGTGTYGYTF
-	-	TRBV7-9	TRBJ1-1	TGTGCCAGCAGCTTAGGTGGGCAGGGGACTGAAGCTTTCTTT	CASSLGGQGTEAFF
-	TRBD1	TRBV6-6	TRBJ1-1	TGTGCCAGCAGTTTTCAGGGGGCGTCCACTGAAGCTTTCTTT	CASSFQGASTEAFF
-	-	TRBV2	TRBJ1-2	TGTGCCAGCGGAGGAGGGGGTAGTGTCTATGGCTACACCTTC	CASGGGGSVYGYTF
-	-	TRBV28	TRBJ1-1	TGTGCCACGAGCGAACTGAACACTGAAGCTTTCTTT	CATSELNTEAFF
once	-	TRBV28	TRBJ1-5	TGTGCCAGCAGTTCTACAGGTCTACGGAATCAGCCCCAGCATTTT	CASSSTGLRNQPQHF